These 22 T cell receptor beta chains originate from one sample sequenced in a study of T cell responses to AZD1222 COVID-19 vaccine. Profiled with immunoSEQ multiplex PCR; TCRdb holds only in-frame clones, not every one. The sample has over 100,000 clones; around 90% are singletons. This sample comprised peripheral blood, obtained 28 days after the second AZD1222 dose. The origin of the receptors is an adult who received the AZD1222 COVID-19 vaccine.

J is TRBJ2-2 and V is TRBV27; 9 bases map to TRBD2. V shed 8 bases, J shed 5 bases, and the junction held 15 bases outside the gene matches. This CDR3 is 17 amino acids long. Looked up from germline, CDR1 is MNHEY and CDR2 is SMNVEV (reference sequence). The CDR3 DNA reads TGTGCCAGCGGTTACCGGAGCGGGGGGCCGTGGACCGGGGAGCTGTTTTTT. Encoded protein: CASGYRSGGPWTGELFF.

The chain links TRBV19 to TRBJ2-1; D remains ambiguous. V lost 4 bases and J 7 bases, leaving 11 bases between the germline ends. From germline, CDR1 is LNHDA and CDR2 SQIVND (reference sequence). The CDR3 runs to 13 residues. In DNA form, the CDR3 reads TGTGCCAGTAGTAAAAAGGACCGGAATGAGCAGTTCTTC. It codes for CASSKKDRNEQFF.

This chain's CDR3 is CASSFGSTDTQYF. CDR3 nucleotides: TGCGCCAGCAGCTTTGGGTCGACAGATACGCAGTATTTT. The chain links TRBV5-1 to TRBJ2-3, with D unclear. V was shortened by 2 bases and J by 3 bases, with 7 bases between the two germline ends. CDR1 is SGHRS, CDR2 YFSETQ, per germline. The CDR3 loop spans 13 amino acids.

J is TRBJ1-2 and V is TRBV28; D gene uncertain. The CDR3 runs 13 residues. V was clipped by 4 bases and J by 5 bases, with 11 bases between them. Germline V gene data show CDR1 as MDHEN and CDR2 as SYDVKM. The CDR3 loop is CASSWTLIYGYTF. CDR3 coding DNA: TGTGCCAGCAGTTGGACCCTAATTTATGGCTACACCTTC.

The V call is TRBV7-2, the J call TRBJ1-5, with 8 bases fitting TRBD1. The germline V gene has CDR1 SGHTA and CDR2 FQGNSA. Trimming cost V 8 bases and J 1 base; bases outside gene matches: 10. The CDR3 contains 16 residues. CDR3 nucleotide sequence: TGTGCCAGCGGGACAGGAAGGTTCAGCAGCAATCAGCCCCAGCATTTT. It translates to CASGTGRFSSNQPQHF.

The rearrangement joins TRBV7-6 to TRBJ2-2, with 10 bases lining up with TRBD2. The V gene end was trimmed by 5 bases and the J gene end by 6 bases; junction bases not matched to a gene: 18. From germline, CDR1 is SGHVS and CDR2 FNYEAQ. This CDR3 contains 19 residues. The CDR3: CASSPKGLSSGGLPGELFF. CDR3 bases: TGTGCCAGCAGCCCCAAGGGGCTATCTAGCGGGGGTCTACCCGGGGAGCTGTTTTTT.

Here the CDR3 reads CASSLDPYGYTF. DNA of the CDR3: TGTGCCAGCAGCTTGGACCCCTATGGCTACACCTTC. The chain employs TRBV5-6 and TRBJ1-2; D is unclear. Per germline, CDR1 SGHDT and CDR2 YYEEEE. The CDR3 is 12 residues long. V lost 0 bases to trimming and J lost 4 bases, with 4 bases between them.

This rearrangement joins TRBV7-9 to TRBJ1-2, with 9 bases lining up with TRBD1. CDR1 and CDR2 from the germline V gene are SEHNR and FQNEAQ (reference sequence). This CDR3 contains 15 residues. V dropped 5 bases and J dropped 8; count of bases not matched to a gene: 12. Here the CDR3 reads CASSLSGTGPLGYTF. In DNA form, the CDR3 reads TGTGCCAGCAGCCTTAGCGGGACAGGGCCCCTCGGCTACACCTTC. The full variable domain, completed using reference TRBV7-9 and TRBJ1-2, is DTGVSQNPRHKITKRGQNVTFRCDPISEHNRLYWYRQTLGQGPEFLTYFQNEAQLEKSRLLSDRFSAERPKGSFSTLEIQRTEQGDSAMYLCASSLSGTGPLGYTFGSGTRLTVV.

This clone has just one count. V is TRBV28 and J is TRBJ2-2; 7 bases align to TRBD1. CDR1 and CDR2 from the germline V gene are MDHEN and SYDVKM. V lost 8 bases, J lost 4 bases, and 7 bases stayed unmatched. The CDR3 runs 14 residues. CDR3 sequence: CASLRQGVTGELFF. For the CDR3, the DNA is TGTGCCAGCCTACGACAGGGAGTCACCGGGGAGCTGTTTTTT.

This clone was detected only once. The chain links TRBV6-5 to TRBJ1-5, with 7 bases aligning to TRBD1. Germline V gene lookup returns CDR1 MNHEY and CDR2 SVGAGI. The CDR3 is 15 residues long. The V segment lost 2 bases and the J segment 4 bases; nucleotides outside the gene matches: 5. The CDR3 nucleotides read TGTGCCAGCAGTTACAAAGGGGGCCGGAATCAGCCCCAGCATTTT. This encodes CASSYKGGRNQPQHF.

The rearrangement joins TRBV3-1 (or the pseudogene TRBV3-2) to TRBJ1-5; no definite D call. Germline assignment: CDR1 LGHDT and CDR2 YNNKEL (reference sequence). The CDR3 spans 15 residues. The ends were cut back, 0 bases at V and 5 bases at J, with 11 bases in the middle. DNA for the CDR3: TGTGCCAGCAGCCAAGATCTTAACCTGGATCAGCCCCAGCATTTT. Its translation: CASSQDLNLDQPQHF.

V and J are TRBV9 and TRBJ2-2; D gene uncertain. The CDR3 runs 13 residues. Looked up from germline, CDR1 is SGDLS and CDR2 is YYNGEE. The V end lost 4 bases, the J end lost 6 bases, and 10 bases lay between the germline ends. CDR3 sequence (DNA): TGTGCCAGCAGCTCCCGGCAGGCCGGGGAGCTGTTTTTT. It translates to CASSSRQAGELFF.

This chain uses TRBV6-5 with TRBJ1-2; possibly TRBD1 for D (5 bases). The germline V gene has CDR1 MNHEY and CDR2 SVGAGI. The CDR3 sequence is 14 residues long. Deletions cut 11 bases from V and 2 bases from J, with 18 bases between. The CDR3 DNA sequence: TGTGCCGTAAAGGTCAACAGGAGGAACTATGGCTACACCTTC. This translates into CAVKVNRRNYGYTF.

The rearrangement uses TRBV21-1 and TRBJ1-4; the DNA was not used to check the table's D call, TRBD1. TRBV21-1 is assigned pseudogene status. CDR3 length: 16 amino acids. The chain's CDR3 is CASSKRLGTGPQKLFF. CDR3 coding DNA: TGTGCCAGCAGCAAAAGGCTGGGGACAGGGCCTCAAAAACTGTTTTTT.

V and J are TRBV7-6 and TRBJ2-5, with D uncertain. CDR1 and CDR2 (germline): SGHVS, FNYEAQ. Between the trimmed V and J ends, which lost 5 bases and 2 bases, there was a span of 9 bases. The CDR3 runs to 13 residues. The CDR3 loop reads CASSIVGQETQYF. The CDR3 region has the DNA TGTGCCAGCAGCATTGTCGGACAAGAGACCCAGTACTTC.

This chain uses TRBV20-1 with TRBJ1-6, with TRBD1 matching over 8 bases. The CDR3 contains 18 residues. V lost 3 bases to trimming and J lost 3 bases; unmatched junction nucleotides: 13. The V gene's germline CDR1 is DFQATT and CDR2 SNEGSKA (reference sequence). CDR3 bases: TGCAGTGCTAGTGCCGGGACAGGTCAACTTTACTATAATTCACCCCTCCACTTT. Protein: CSASAGTGQLYYNSPLHF.

V and J are TRBV6-5 and TRBJ1-1, with 8 bases fitting TRBD1. This CDR3 is built from 14 residues. V lost 6 bases and J lost 2; bases outside the gene matches: 5. CDR1 is MNHEY, CDR2 SVGAGI, per germline. The chain's CDR3 is CASRIGQGNTEAFF. The DNA for the CDR3 is TGTGCCAGCAGAATAGGACAGGGTAACACTGAAGCTTTCTTT.

The chain has TRBV12-5 and TRBJ2-1, with D unresolved. Trimming cost V 6 bases and J 0 bases, with 9 bases left between them. Per germline, CDR1 LGHNT and CDR2 FRNRAP. The CDR3 has 14 amino acids. The CDR3 protein is CASGQESSYNEQFF. CDR3 sequence (DNA): TGTGCTAGTGGGCAGGAGAGCTCCTACAATGAGCAGTTCTTC.

The chain employs TRBV29-1 and TRBJ1-1; unclear D gene. CDR3 length: 14 residues. Germline CDR1 is SQVTM and CDR2 is ANQGSEA. V was pared by 1 base and J by 11 bases, with 20 bases between. As DNA, the CDR3 is TGCAGCGTTGAAGCGGTGCAGACCCGGGTCGGCGCTTTCTTT. Protein: CSVEAVQTRVGAFF.

This clone occurred once. The chain couples TRBV2 to TRBJ2-3, with D perhaps matching TRBD1 (6 bases). Germline CDR1 and CDR2: SNHLY and FYNNEI. This CDR3 spans 13 amino acids. Trimming removed 8 bases from V and 5 bases from J, with 14 bases in between. The CDR3 is CASHRTEGDTQYF. The CDR3 DNA is TGTGCCAGCCACCGGACAGAAGGAGATACGCAGTATTTT.

The J gene is TRBJ2-3, the V gene TRBV3-1 (or the pseudogene TRBV3-2); D is unclear. CDR1 and CDR2 (germline): LGHDT, YNNKEL (reference sequence). The CDR3 is 12 residues long. Trimming shortened V by 6 bases and J by 8 bases, and 12 bases separated the two germline ends. CDR3 residues: CASSPGPITQYF. DNA for the CDR3: TGTGCCAGCAGTCCCGGTCCGATTACGCAGTATTTT.

The chain combines TRBV28 with TRBJ2-7; D not certain. CDR3 length equals 13 residues. Germline CDR1 is MDHEN and CDR2 is SYDVKM. Trimming took off 5 bases at V and 2 bases at J, with 10 bases between the two ends. The CDR3 here is CASSPPHTYEQYF. DNA of the CDR3: TGTGCCAGCAGTCCCCCCCACACCTACGAGCAGTACTTC.